This T cell receptor beta chain is from a study of blood T cell repertoires in COVID-19. Study as a whole: T cells, B-cell-depleted T cells, or PBMCs provided the cDNA or gDNA that served as material.

The assay was immunoSEQ multiplex PCR, and TCRdb's table has in-frame clones only and misses some. The profile shows over 200,000 clones, roughly 82% of them singletons. This CDR3 has 15 amino acids. The ends were cut back, 1 base at V and 5 bases at J, with 14 bases in the middle. Germline V gene lookup returns CDR1 MDHEN and CDR2 SYDVKM. This TCR came from a man aged 40-55 years who had recovered from COVID-19. The chain has TRBV28 and TRBJ2-5; TRBD2 is a possible D gene (6 bases). Sequencing input: peripheral blood. CDR3 in amino acids: CASSLFGGGLETQYF. The DNA of the CDR3 is TGTGCCAGCAGTTTATTCGGGGGTGGGCTGGAGACCCAGTACTTC.